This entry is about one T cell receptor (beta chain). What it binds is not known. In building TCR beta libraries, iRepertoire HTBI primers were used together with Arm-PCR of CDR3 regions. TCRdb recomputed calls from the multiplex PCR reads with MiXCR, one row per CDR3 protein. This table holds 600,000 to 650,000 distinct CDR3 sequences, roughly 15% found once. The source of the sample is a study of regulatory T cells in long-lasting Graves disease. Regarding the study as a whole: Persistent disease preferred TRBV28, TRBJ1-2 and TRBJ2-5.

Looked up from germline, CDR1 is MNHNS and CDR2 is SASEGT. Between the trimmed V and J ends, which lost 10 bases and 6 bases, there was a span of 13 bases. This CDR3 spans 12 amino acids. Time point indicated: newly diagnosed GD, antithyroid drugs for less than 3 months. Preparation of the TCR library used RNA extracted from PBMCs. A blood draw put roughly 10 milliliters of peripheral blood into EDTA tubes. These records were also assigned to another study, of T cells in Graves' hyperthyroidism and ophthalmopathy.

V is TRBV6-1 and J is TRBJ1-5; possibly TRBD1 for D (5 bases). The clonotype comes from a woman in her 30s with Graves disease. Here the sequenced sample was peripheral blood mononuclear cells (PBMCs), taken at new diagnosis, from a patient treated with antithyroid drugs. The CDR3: CAIGTGRQPQHF. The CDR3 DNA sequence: TGTGCCATCGGGACGGGGCGTCAGCCCCAGCATTTT.